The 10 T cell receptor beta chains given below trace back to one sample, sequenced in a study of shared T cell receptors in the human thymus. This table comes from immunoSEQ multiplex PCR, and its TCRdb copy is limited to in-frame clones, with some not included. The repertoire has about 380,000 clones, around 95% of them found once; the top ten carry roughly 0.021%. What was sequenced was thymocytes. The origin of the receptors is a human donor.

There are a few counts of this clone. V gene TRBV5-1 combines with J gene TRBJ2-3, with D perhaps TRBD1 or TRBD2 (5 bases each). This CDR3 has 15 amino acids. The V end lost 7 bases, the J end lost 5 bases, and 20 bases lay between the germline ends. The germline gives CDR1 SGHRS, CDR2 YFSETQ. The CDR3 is CASSPREGQGDTQYF. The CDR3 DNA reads TGCGCCAGCTCCCCCCGTGAGGGCCAGGGAGATACGCAGTATTTT. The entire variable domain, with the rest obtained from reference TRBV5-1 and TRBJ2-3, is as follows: KAGVTQTPRYLIKTRGQQVTLSCSPISGHRSVSWYQQTPGQGLQFLFEYFSETQRNKGNFPGRFSGRQFSNSRSEMNVSTLELGDSALYLCASSPREGQGDTQYFGPGTRLTVL.

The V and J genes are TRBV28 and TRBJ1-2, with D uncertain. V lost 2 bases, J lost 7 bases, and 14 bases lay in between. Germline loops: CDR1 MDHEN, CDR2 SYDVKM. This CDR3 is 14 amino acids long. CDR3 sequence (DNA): TGTGCCAGCAGTTTACCTACGGAGGTTGTTGGCTACACCTTC. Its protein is CASSLPTEVVGYTF.

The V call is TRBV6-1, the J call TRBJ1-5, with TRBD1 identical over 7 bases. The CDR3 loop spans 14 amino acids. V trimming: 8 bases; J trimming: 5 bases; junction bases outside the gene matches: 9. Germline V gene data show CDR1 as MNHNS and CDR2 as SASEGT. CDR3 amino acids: CASDRAVGYQPQHF. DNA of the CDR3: TGTGCCAGCGACAGGGCCGTCGGGTATCAGCCCCAGCATTTT.

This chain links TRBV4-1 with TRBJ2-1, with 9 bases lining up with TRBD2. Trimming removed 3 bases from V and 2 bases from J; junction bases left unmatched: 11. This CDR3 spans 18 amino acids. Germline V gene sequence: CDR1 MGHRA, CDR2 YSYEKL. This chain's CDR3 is CASSHLTSGPPPYNEQFF. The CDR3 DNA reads TGCGCCAGCAGCCACCTGACTAGCGGACCTCCCCCCTACAATGAGCAGTTCTTC.

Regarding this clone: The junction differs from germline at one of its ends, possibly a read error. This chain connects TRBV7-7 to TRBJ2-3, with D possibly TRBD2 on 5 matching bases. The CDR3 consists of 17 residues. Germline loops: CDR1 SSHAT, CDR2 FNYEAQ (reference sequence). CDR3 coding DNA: TGTGCTAGCAGCCCCACGGGGAGCCCAGGAGACACAGATACGCAGTATTTT. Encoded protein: CASSPTGSPGDTDTQYF.

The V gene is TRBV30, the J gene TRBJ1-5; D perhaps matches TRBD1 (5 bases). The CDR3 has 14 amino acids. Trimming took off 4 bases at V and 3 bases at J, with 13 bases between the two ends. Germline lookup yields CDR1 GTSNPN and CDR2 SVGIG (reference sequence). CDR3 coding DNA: TGTGCCTGGACCTATAGGGGACTCAATCAGCCCCAGCATTTT. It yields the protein CAWTYRGLNQPQHF.

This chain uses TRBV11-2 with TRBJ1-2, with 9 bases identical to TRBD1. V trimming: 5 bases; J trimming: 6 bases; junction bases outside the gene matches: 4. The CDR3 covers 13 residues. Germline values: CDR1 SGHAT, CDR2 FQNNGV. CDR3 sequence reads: CASSEGQGDGYTF. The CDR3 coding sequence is TGTGCCAGCAGCGAGGGACAGGGTGATGGCTACACCTTC.

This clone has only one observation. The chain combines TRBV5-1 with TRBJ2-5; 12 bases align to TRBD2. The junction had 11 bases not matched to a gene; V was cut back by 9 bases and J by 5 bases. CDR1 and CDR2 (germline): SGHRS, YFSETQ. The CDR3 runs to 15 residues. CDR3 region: CATKTSGSGWETQYF. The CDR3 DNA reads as TGCGCCACCAAGACTAGCGGGAGTGGATGGGAGACCCAGTACTTC.

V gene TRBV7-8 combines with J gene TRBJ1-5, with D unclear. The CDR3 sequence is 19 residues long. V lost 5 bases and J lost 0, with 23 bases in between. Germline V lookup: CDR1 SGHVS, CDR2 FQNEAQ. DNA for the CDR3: TGTGCCAGCAGCCTACCCCGGCAGGTGGTTCCATATAGCAATCAGCCCCAGCATTTT. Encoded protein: CASSLPRQVVPYSNQPQHF.

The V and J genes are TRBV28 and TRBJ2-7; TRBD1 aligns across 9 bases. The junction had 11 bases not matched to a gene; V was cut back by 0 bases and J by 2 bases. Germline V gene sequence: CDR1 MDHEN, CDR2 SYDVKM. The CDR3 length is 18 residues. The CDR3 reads CASSLWATFRDRAYEQYF. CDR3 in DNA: TGTGCCAGCAGTTTATGGGCAACTTTCCGGGACAGGGCCTACGAGCAGTACTTC. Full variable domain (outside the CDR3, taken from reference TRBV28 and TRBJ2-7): DVKVTQSSRYLVKRTGEKVFLECVQDMDHENMFWYRQDPGLGLRLIYFSYDVKMKEKGDIPEGYSVSREKKERFSLILESASTNQTSMYLCASSLWATFRDRAYEQYFGPGTRLTVT.